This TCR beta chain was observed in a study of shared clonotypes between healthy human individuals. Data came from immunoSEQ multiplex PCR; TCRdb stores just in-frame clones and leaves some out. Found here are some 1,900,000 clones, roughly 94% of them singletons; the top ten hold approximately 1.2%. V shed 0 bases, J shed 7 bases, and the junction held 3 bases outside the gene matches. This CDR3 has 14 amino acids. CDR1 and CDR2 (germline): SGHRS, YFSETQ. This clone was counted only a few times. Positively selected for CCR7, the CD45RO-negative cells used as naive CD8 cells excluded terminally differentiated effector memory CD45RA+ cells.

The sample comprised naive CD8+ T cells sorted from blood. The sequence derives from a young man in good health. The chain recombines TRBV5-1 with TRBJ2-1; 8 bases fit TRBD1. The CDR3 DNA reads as TGCGCCAGCAGCTTGGTCCAGGGGGCGAATGAGCAGTTCTTC. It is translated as CASSLVQGANEQFF. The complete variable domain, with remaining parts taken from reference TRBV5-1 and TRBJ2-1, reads KAGVTQTPRYLIKTRGQQVTLSCSPISGHRSVSWYQQTPGQGLQFLFEYFSETQRNKGNFPGRFSGRQFSNSRSEMNVSTLELGDSALYLCASSLVQGANEQFFGPGTRLTVL.